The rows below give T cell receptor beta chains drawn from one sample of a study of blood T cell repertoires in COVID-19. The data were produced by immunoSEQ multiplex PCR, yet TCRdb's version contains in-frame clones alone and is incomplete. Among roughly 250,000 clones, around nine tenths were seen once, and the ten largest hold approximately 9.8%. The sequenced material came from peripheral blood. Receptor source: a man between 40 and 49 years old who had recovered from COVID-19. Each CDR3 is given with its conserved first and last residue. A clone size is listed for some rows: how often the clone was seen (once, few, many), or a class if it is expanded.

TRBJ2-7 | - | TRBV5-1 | CASSTGTGWGQYF
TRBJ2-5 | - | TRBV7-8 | CASSSKGWGAETQYF
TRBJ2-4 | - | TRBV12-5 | CASAPFGYEVAKNIQYF
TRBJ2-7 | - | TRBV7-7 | CASSLRGYEQYF
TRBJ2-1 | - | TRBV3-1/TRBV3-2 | CASSQGRGRDRTYNEQFF
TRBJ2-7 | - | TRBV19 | CASSDRDSGYEQYF
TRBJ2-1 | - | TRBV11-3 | CASSLEKLAGGCNEQFF
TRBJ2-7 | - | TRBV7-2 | CASSFIAGGHYEQYF
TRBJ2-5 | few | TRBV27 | CASGLGETQYF
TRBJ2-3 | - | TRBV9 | CASSATLGLAGPSTDTQYF
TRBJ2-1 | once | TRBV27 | CASSSRSGKPGNEQFF
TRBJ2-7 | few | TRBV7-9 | CASTFEAPSYEQYF
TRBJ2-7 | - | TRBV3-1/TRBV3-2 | CASSQDGGEIGRYEQYF
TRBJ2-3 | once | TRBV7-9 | CASSPGVGDTQYF
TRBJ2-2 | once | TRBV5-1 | CASSLVGGTGELFF
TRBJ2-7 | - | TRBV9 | CASSVGPTGGSVSYEQYF
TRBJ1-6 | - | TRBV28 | CASRPTSGSVSNNSPLHF
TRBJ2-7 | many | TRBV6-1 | CASSEERDRGYEQYF
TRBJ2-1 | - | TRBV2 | CASSLPHGTAYNEQFF
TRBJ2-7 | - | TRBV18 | CASSLKTAIPPNEQYF
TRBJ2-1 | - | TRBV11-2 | CASSLGTLAEYNEQFF
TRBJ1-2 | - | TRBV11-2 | CASSLVAGGNNYGYTF
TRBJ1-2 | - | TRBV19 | CASSIPLGRGIHYGYTF
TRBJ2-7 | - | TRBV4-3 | CASSTSLGARGKQYF
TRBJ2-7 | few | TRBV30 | CAWSLTSGATYEQYF
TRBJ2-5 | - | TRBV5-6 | CASSSNDRLAGVETQYF
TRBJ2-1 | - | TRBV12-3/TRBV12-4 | CASSLAGGRARFF
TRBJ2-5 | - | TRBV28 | CASAAGTSWETQYF
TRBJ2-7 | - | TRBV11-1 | CASSLKEAWGQYF
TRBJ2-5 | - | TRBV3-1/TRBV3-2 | CASSPRYVETQYF
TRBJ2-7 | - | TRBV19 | CASTRLAGGEQYF
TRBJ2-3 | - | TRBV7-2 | CASSFSGTDTQYF
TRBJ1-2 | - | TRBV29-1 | CSVGNTGGRGYGYTF
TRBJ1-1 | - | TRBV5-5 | CASSLAWTAMNTEAFF
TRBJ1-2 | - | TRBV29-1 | CSVDKWMPKAGHGYTF
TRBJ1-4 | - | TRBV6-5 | CASSYTQGRTNEKLFF
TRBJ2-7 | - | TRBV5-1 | CASSLVSGGPRYEQYF
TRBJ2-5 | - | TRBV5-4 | CASSETSGRARETQYF
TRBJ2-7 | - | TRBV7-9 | CASSFPREGDVYEQYF
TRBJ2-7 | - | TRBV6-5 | CASSRNQGAYEQYF
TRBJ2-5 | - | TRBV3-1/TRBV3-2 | CASTRLGDPMLETQYF
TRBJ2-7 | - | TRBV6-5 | CASSYTGGPYEQYF
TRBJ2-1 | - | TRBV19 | CASSGLAGAYEQFF
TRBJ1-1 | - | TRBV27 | CASIDFGEVTEAFF
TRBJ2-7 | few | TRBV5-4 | CASSFPAGGTYEQYF
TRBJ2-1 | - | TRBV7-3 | CASSFDGSGKYNEQFF